A selection of T cell receptor beta chains follows, all from one sample in a study of blood T cell repertoires in COVID-19. Libraries were prepared by immunoSEQ multiplex PCR; TCRdb keeps only in-frame clonotypes and omits some of them. The repertoire holds roughly 320,000 clones, roughly 85% seen once, with roughly 7% in the top ten. The sample comprised peripheral blood. These receptors all come from a human donor in a cohort sampled during active COVID-19. Each CDR3 is given without its conserved first and last residue. The D gene is left open where the match is weak.

d_gene: -
v_gene: TRBV18
CDR3aa: ASSPVQGRNTEAF

d_gene: -
v_gene: TRBV4-1
CDR3aa: ASSLGGGAPDGYT

d_gene: -
v_gene: TRBV18
CDR3aa: ASSRLVTEDGYT

d_gene: -
v_gene: TRBV2
CDR3aa: ASMRQGGTYNEQF

d_gene: TRBD1
v_gene: TRBV7-9
CDR3aa: ASSSGTGIIYGYT

d_gene: -
v_gene: TRBV27
CDR3aa: ASSFTAEEHGYT

d_gene: -
v_gene: TRBV19
CDR3aa: ATRAGTPYEQY

d_gene: TRBD1
v_gene: TRBV24-1
CDR3aa: ATSDSGTGRSYEQY

d_gene: -
v_gene: TRBV7-9
CDR3aa: ASSPDGVERRTEAF

d_gene: TRBD1
v_gene: TRBV7-3
CDR3aa: ATDRGRVSNEKLF

d_gene: -
v_gene: TRBV7-9
CDR3aa: ASSPTLEQY

d_gene: -
v_gene: TRBV12-3/TRBV12-4
CDR3aa: ASMGGAF

d_gene: TRBD1
v_gene: TRBV4-2
CDR3aa: ASSPGTGDQPQH

d_gene: TRBD1
v_gene: TRBV5-6
CDR3aa: ASSESRDRINEKLF

d_gene: -
v_gene: TRBV7-2
CDR3aa: ASSLTRYEQY

d_gene: -
v_gene: TRBV6-9
CDR3aa: ASSYPETSGDEQY

d_gene: TRBD2
v_gene: TRBV7-2
CDR3aa: ASRSGGTDTQY